This passage covers 4 T cell receptor beta chains from one sample sequenced in a study of blood T cell repertoires in COVID-19. Libraries were prepared by immunoSEQ multiplex PCR; TCRdb keeps only in-frame clonotypes and omits some of them. The table lists around 150,000 clones, about three quarters of them singletons. The source material was peripheral blood. The receptors shown here come from an elderly woman with active or convalescent COVID-19.

The chain combines TRBV24-1 with TRBJ1-1; D is ambiguous. Germline V CDR1 and CDR2: KGHDR, SFDVKD. The V gene lost 5 bases and the J gene lost 1 base, with 7 bases spanning the gap. The CDR3 is made up of 13 amino acids. CDR3 DNA sequence: TGTGCCACCAGTGGGCATGGGAACACTGAAGCTTTCTTT. Translation gives CATSGHGNTEAFF.

This chain uses TRBV27 with TRBJ2-1, with 7 bases lining up with TRBD1. The CDR3 totals 15 residues. J gave up 2 bases and V 1 base, and 2 bases lay outside the gene matches. In germline, CDR1 is MNHEY, CDR2 SMNVEV (reference sequence). CDR3 residues: CASSLLGTAYNEQFF. In nucleotides, the CDR3 is TGTGCCAGCAGTTTATTGGGGACAGCCTACAATGAGCAGTTCTTC.

V gene TRBV2 combines with J gene TRBJ2-5; D might be TRBD2 (6 bases). The CDR3 has 15 amino acids. Trimming took 8 bases from V and 2 from J, leaving 18 bases between them. CDR1 is SNHLY, CDR2 FYNNEI, per germline. CDR3 residues: CASSQERTMQETQYF. In DNA form, the CDR3 reads TGTGCCAGCTCCCAAGAGCGGACTATGCAAGAGACCCAGTACTTC.

The chain joins TRBV6-6 to TRBJ2-1, with TRBD2 matching 7 bases. Germline loops: CDR1 MNHNY, CDR2 SVGAGI (reference sequence). The CDR3 consists of 13 residues. Trimming removed 10 bases from V and 4 bases from J; junction bases left unmatched: 7. CDR3 region: CATRMGGYNEQFF. CDR3 coding DNA: TGTGCCACTAGGATGGGGGGGTACAATGAGCAGTTCTTC.